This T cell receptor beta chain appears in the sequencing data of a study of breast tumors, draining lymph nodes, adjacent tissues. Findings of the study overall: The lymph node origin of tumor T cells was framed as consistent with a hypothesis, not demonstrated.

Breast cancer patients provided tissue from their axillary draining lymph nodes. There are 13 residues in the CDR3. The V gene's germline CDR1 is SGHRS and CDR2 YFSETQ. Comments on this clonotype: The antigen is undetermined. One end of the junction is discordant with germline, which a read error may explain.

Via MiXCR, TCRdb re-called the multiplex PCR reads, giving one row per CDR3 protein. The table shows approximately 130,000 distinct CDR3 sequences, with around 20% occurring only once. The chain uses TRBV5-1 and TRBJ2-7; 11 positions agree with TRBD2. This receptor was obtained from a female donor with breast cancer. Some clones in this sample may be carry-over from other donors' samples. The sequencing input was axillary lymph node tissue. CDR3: CAISGLAGFEQYF. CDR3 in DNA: TGCGCCATCAGCGGACTAGCGGGTTTTGAGCAGTACTTC.